This entry is about one TCR beta chain. The data derive from a study of control samples from healthy donors and cancer patients. Assay: immunoSEQ multiplex PCR; the TCRdb copy retains only in-frame clones and omits some. The sample consists of some 130,000 clones, more than 85% of them appearing once. The V and J ends lost 3 bases and 5 bases, in that order; junction bases with no gene match: 7. The germline CDR1 and CDR2 sequences are SGHRS and YFSETQ. The CDR3 is made up of 14 amino acids. The gene calls are TRBV5-1 and TRBJ2-7; 8 nucleotides line up with TRBD1. The TCR originated in a man aged 50-60 years with head and neck cancer. Source material: PBMCs. The CDR3, as DNA: TGCGCCAGCAGCTCCCAGGGGGCGCCTAACGAGCAGTACTTC. Residues: CASSSQGAPNEQYF. Full variable domain (remainder filled in from reference TRBV5-1 and TRBJ2-7): KAGVTQTPRYLIKTRGQQVTLSCSPISGHRSVSWYQQTPGQGLQFLFEYFSETQRNKGNFPGRFSGRQFSNSRSEMNVSTLELGDSALYLCASSSQGAPNEQYFGPGTRLTVT.